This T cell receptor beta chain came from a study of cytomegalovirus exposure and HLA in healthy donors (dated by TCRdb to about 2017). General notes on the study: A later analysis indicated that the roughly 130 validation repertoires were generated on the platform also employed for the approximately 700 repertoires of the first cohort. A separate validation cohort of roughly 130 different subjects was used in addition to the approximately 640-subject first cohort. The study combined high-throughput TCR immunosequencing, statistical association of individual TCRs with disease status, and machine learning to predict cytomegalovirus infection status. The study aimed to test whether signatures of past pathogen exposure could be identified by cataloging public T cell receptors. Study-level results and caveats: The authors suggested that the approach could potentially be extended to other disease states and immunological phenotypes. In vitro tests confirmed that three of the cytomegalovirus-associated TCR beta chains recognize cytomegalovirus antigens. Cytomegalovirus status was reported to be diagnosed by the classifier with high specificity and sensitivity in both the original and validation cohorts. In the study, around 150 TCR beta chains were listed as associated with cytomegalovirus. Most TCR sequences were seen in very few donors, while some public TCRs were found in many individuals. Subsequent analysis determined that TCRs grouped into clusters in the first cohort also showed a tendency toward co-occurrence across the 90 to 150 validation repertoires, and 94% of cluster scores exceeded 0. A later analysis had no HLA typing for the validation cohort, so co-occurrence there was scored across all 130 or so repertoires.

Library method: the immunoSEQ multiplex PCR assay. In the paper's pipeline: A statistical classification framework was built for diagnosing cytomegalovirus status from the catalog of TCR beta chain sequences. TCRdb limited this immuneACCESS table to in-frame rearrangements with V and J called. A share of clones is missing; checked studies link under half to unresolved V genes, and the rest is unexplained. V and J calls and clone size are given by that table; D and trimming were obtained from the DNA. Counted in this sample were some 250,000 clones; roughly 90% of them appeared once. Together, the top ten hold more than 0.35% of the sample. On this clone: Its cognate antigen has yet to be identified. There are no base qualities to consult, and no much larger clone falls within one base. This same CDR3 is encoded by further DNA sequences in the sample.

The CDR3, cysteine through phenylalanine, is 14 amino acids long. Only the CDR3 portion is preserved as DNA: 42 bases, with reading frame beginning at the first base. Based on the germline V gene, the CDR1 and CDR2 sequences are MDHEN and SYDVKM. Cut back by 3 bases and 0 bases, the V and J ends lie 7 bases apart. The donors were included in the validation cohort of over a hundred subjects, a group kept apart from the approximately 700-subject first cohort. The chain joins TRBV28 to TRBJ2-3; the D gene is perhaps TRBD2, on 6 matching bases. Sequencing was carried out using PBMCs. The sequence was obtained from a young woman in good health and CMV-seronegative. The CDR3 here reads CASSFGGSTDTQYF. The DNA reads TGTGCCAGCAGTTTCGGGGGTAGCACAGATACGCAGTATTTT.